Listed below are T cell receptor beta chains from one sample, sequenced in a study of a mutant IDH1 vaccine in newly diagnosed glioma. TCRdb's table, derived via immunoSEQ multiplex PCR, lists solely in-frame clones and lacks some. Of over 30,000 clones listed, approximately 90% were seen once; the top ten hold about 12%. The antigens these receptors bind are not known. The material sequenced was PBMCs, taken from a glioma patient whose treatment included an IDH1 peptide vaccine. The receptors were gathered from a woman in her twenties or thirties with glioma. Both conserved end residues are part of each CDR3. A D gene is named only where the DNA matches it firmly. Not every row has a clone size; where given, it reads once, few, many or a size class.

TRBD1	TRBJ2-2	NA	TRBV5-5	CASSPAGQGSTGELFF	TGTGCCAGCAGCCCGGCGGGACAGGGGAGCACCGGGGAGCTGTTTTTT
TRBD1	TRBJ1-2	NA	TRBV6-5	CASRTGTGRGYTF	TGTGCCAGCAGGACCGGGACAGGGAGAGGCTACACCTTC
TRBD1	TRBJ1-5	NA	TRBV7-2	CASSLRGQGINQPQHF	TGTGCCAGCAGCTTACGGGGACAGGGTATCAATCAGCCCCAGCATTTT
NA	TRBJ1-1	NA	TRBV7-2	CASSSYQGGGTEAFF	TGTGCCAGCAGCTCATACCAAGGGGGGGGAACTGAAGCTTTCTTT
NA	TRBJ2-2	NA	TRBV6-5	CASSRWDSNTGELFF	TGTGCCAGCAGTCGGTGGGACTCCAACACCGGGGAGCTGTTTTTT
TRBD1	TRBJ2-1	NA	TRBV6-5	CASSDLTGDDAFF	TGTGCCAGCAGCGACCTTACAGGGGATGATGCGTTCTTC
NA	TRBJ1-1	once	TRBV7-9	CASSLEGNTEAFF	TGTGCCAGCAGCTTAGAGGGCAACACTGAAGCTTTCTTT
NA	TRBJ2-7	NA	TRBV9	CASSVEETRLGEQYF	TGTGCCAGCAGCGTAGAAGAGACTCGCCTTGGTGAGCAGTACTTC
NA	TRBJ2-3	NA	TRBV30	CAWSVGSPGTDTQYF	TGTGCCTGGAGTGTCGGGTCCCCCGGCACAGATACGCAGTATTTT
NA	TRBJ2-1	NA	TRBV11-2	CASSLVLGPGPSYNEQFF	TGTGCCAGCAGCTTAGTTCTTGGACCAGGCCCCTCCTACAATGAGCAGTTCTTC
TRBD2	TRBJ2-5	NA	TRBV7-6	CASSLVETSGGETQYF	TGTGCCAGCAGCTTAGTCGAGACTAGCGGGGGAGAGACCCAGTACTTC
NA	TRBJ2-5	NA	TRBV6-5	CASSYAGAQETQYF	TGTGCCAGCAGTTACGCGGGGGCTCAAGAGACCCAGTACTTC
TRBD1	TRBJ1-6	NA	TRBV7-2	CASSLWDRGRSPLHF	TGTGCCAGCAGCCTTTGGGACAGGGGGCGTTCACCCCTCCACTTT
NA	TRBJ2-7	NA	TRBV5-4	CASSLGDPAYEQYF	TGTGCCAGCAGCTTGGGGGACCCAGCCTACGAGCAGTACTTC
NA	TRBJ2-7	NA	TRBV5-6	CASSPTGTYEQYF	TGTGCCAGCAGCCCAACCGGGACCTACGAGCAGTACTTC
NA	TRBJ2-1	few	TRBV4-1	CASSPTLVEQFF	TGCGCCAGCAGCCCAACTCTCGTTGAGCAGTTCTTC
NA	TRBJ2-3	NA	TRBV5-6	CASSALLAGKISTDTQYF	TGTGCCAGCAGCGCCCTGCTCGCAGGGAAGATTAGCACAGATACGCAGTATTTT
NA	TRBJ1-2	NA	TRBV5-6	CASSSPHLDASGGYTF	TGTGCCAGCAGCTCTCCACACCTCGATGCGTCGGGAGGCTACACCTTC
NA	TRBJ2-5	NA	TRBV6-5	CASSQRVGRETQYF	TGTGCCAGCAGTCAACGGGTGGGCAGAGAGACCCAGTACTTC
NA	TRBJ1-2	NA	TRBV27	CASSIDRRNGYTF	TGTGCCAGCAGTATAGACAGAAGGAATGGCTACACCTTC
TRBD1	TRBJ1-3	NA	TRBV2	CASNPGGGPGNTIYF	TGTGCCAGCAACCCTGGAGGGGGCCCTGGAAACACCATATATTTT
NA	TRBJ1-4	NA	TRBV2	CASIRNGRNEKLFF	TGTGCCAGCATTCGTAACGGGCGGAATGAAAAACTGTTTTTT
NA	TRBJ2-2	NA	TRBV7-8	CASSHVGGQTGELFF	TGTGCCAGCAGCCACGTGGGGGGGCAGACCGGGGAGCTGTTTTTT
NA	TRBJ2-2	NA	TRBV7-7	CASSTRGTGTSGELFF	TGTGCCAGCAGCACACGGGGAACAGGGACGTCCGGGGAGCTGTTTTTT
NA	TRBJ1-2	NA	TRBV6-1	CASSTGGDGYTF	TGTGCCAGCAGCACGGGGGGAGACGGCTACACCTTC
NA	TRBJ1-5	NA	TRBV9	CASSPLDRNQPQHF	TGTGCCAGCAGCCCCCTCGACAGGAATCAGCCCCAGCATTTT
NA	TRBJ1-2	NA	TRBV7-9	CASSFPGGDGYTF	TGTGCCAGCAGCTTCCCCGGGGGGGATGGCTACACCTTC
TRBD1	TRBJ1-2	once	TRBV7-8	CASSLNPTGLTGYTF	TGTGCCAGCAGCTTAAACCCGACAGGGCTGACGGGCTACACCTTC
NA	TRBJ1-1	NA	TRBV5-1	CASSLAWTANTEAFF	TGCGCCAGCAGCTTGGCCTGGACGGCGAACACTGAAGCTTTCTTT
NA	TRBJ2-7	NA	TRBV5-1	CASRTDAYEQYF	TGCGCCAGCAGAACGGACGCGTACGAGCAGTACTTC
TRBD1	TRBJ2-7	NA	TRBV9	CASSVEQGFSEQYF	TGTGCCAGCAGCGTAGAACAGGGGTTTAGCGAGCAGTACTTC
NA	TRBJ1-1	NA	TRBV29-1	CSVNRGNTEAFF	TGCAGCGTTAACCGGGGTAACACTGAAGCTTTCTTT
NA	TRBJ1-6	NA	TRBV9	CASSVFGRGYSPLHF	TGTGCCAGCAGCGTATTTGGCAGGGGTTATTCACCCCTCCACTTT
NA	TRBJ1-5	NA	TRBV30	CAWSVGTHSNQPQHF	TGTGCCTGGAGTGTAGGGACACATAGCAATCAGCCCCAGCATTTT
NA	TRBJ2-7	NA	TRBV6-5	CASSPGQWYEQYF	TGTGCCAGCAGCCCGGGACAATGGTACGAGCAGTACTTC
NA	TRBJ1-5	NA	TRBV7-9	CASSLEGFGQPQHF	TGTGCCAGCAGCTTAGAGGGTTTTGGTCAGCCCCAGCATTTT
NA	TRBJ1-2	once	TRBV1	CTSSQEIEEGASYGYTF	TGCACCAGCAGCCAAGAAATAGAGGAGGGGGCGAGCTATGGCTACACCTTC
TRBD1	TRBJ2-7	NA	TRBV4-1	CASSQVAGTGSYEQYF	TGCGCCAGCAGCCAAGTCGCTGGGACAGGGAGTTACGAGCAGTACTTC
NA	TRBJ1-2	once	TRBV9	CASSLSGGYTF	TGTGCCAGCAGCCTCTCAGGTGGCTACACCTTC
TRBD2	TRBJ2-3	NA	TRBV19	CASRLAGRTDTQYF	TGTGCCAGTAGATTAGCGGGGAGGACAGATACGCAGTATTTT
NA	TRBJ2-6	NA	TRBV5-6	CASSPQGISGANVLTF	TGTGCCAGCAGCCCTCAGGGGATCTCTGGGGCCAACGTCCTGACTTTC
TRBD2	TRBJ2-1	NA	TRBV7-2	CASSLWGGSYNEQFF	TGTGCCAGCAGCTTATGGGGGGGGTCCTACAATGAGCAGTTCTTC
NA	TRBJ2-2	once	TRBV10-3	CAISESVTGELFF	TGTGCCATCAGTGAGTCTGTCACCGGGGAGCTGTTTTTT
NA	TRBJ2-5	NA	TRBV5-4	CASSPGSGSYQETQYF	TGTGCCAGCAGCCCCGGCAGCGGATCTTATCAAGAGACCCAGTACTTC
TRBD1	TRBJ1-5	NA	TRBV27	CASSHRGYGQPQHF	TGTGCCAGCAGTCACAGGGGCTACGGTCAGCCCCAGCATTTT
NA	TRBJ1-6	NA	TRBV2	CASSERAGSNSPLHF	TGTGCCAGCAGTGAAAGGGCAGGGAGTAATTCACCCCTCCACTTT